This T cell receptor beta chain came from a study of T cells in Graves' hyperthyroidism and ophthalmopathy. Study-wide findings and caveats: Through a model of 13 V-J features, ophthalmopathy was separated from stable hyperthyroidism. Most thyroid clonotypes expanded above 0.001 appeared in blood too.

Amplified regions were TCR beta CDR3 sequences from RNA transcripts. An initial round of RT-PCR targeting the TCR CDR3 relied on the HTBI primer set. TCRdb re-derived calls from the multiplex PCR reads in MiXCR, one entry per CDR3 protein. The sample shows over 45,000 distinct CDR3 sequences, 48% of them seen only once. The PBMCs were taken from under 12 ml of fresh peripheral blood. V was pared by 5 bases and J by 1 base, with 11 bases between. There are 14 residues in the CDR3. Germline CDR1 is SGHVS and CDR2 is FNYEAQ. As for this clonotype: Its antigen remains unidentified.

The sequence was collected from a woman between 45 and 65 years old with Graves' ophthalmopathy. What was sequenced was blood. The genes are TRBV7-6 and TRBJ2-5; no firm D call. Here the CDR3 DNA reads TGTGCCAGCAGCCCCGCGCAGTCCCAAGAGACCCAGTACTTC. Its translation is CASSPAQSQETQYF.